The T cell receptor beta chain under discussion was sequenced for a study of post-analysis software for immune sequencing data. The study, taken as a whole, reports: Comparison of patients with controls showed a handful of TRBV segments more frequent in patients, TRBV5-6, TRBV5-1 and TRBV20-1 among them.

This clonotype was seen a few times. The antigen is not known. Unique molecular identifiers tagged the TCR beta cDNA libraries. From the PCR reads, TCRdb called clonotypes with MiXCR, one entry per CDR3 protein. This table holds fewer than 850,000 distinct CDR3 sequences, just under 30% found once. Germline CDR1 is DFQATT and CDR2 is SNEGSKA (reference sequence). The CDR3 is 15 residues long. Trimming stripped 5 bases from V and 0 bases from J, with 15 bases between. This chain uses TRBV20-1 with TRBJ2-3; weak D call: TRBD2 (5 bases). This clonotype originated in a girl aged 5-17 years with multiple sclerosis. The sequencing sample was made of blood. In nucleotides, the CDR3 is TGCAGTGCTCGACCCCTAGGACTCAGCACAGATACGCAGTATTTT. Translating it yields CSARPLGLSTDTQYF.